These 5 T cell receptor beta chains were all obtained from the same sample, sequenced in a study of neoadjuvant nivolumab and ipilimumab in lung cancer. TCRdb's copy holds only in-frame clones and misses some; the assay was immunoSEQ multiplex PCR. The sample contains some 10,000 clones, approximately 80% of which appear only once. Sequenced here: tumor tissue, sampled after neoadjuvant nivolumab, alone or with ipilimumab, at or shortly before surgery. The origin of the receptors is an adult with non-small cell lung cancer.

The chain employs TRBV6-1 and TRBJ2-3, with TRBD1 matching over 10 bases. Germline assignment: CDR1 MNHNS and CDR2 SASEGT. V lost 0 bases, J lost 5 bases, and 11 bases stayed unmatched. The CDR3 extends over 18 amino acids. As DNA, the CDR3 is TGTGCCAGCAGTGAAGCGCGACAGGGGGCCTTCATCGGAGATACGCAGTATTTT. Encoded protein: CASSEARQGAFIGDTQYF.

The chain links TRBV6-1 to TRBJ1-1, with 8 bases aligning to TRBD1. Germline V gene lookup returns CDR1 MNHNS and CDR2 SASEGT. V gave up 3 bases and J gave up 4 bases; unmatched junction bases: 7. This CDR3 is built from 15 residues. Here the CDR3 reads CASSERTGMSTEAFF. CDR3 DNA: TGTGCCAGCAGTGAGAGGACAGGGATGAGCACTGAAGCTTTCTTT.

This rearrangement joins TRBV5-1 to TRBJ2-2, with TRBD2 identical over 8 bases. The V gene's germline CDR1 is SGHRS and CDR2 YFSETQ. The CDR3 consists of 15 residues. V lost 4 bases, J lost 2 bases, and 4 bases stayed unmatched. The CDR3 here is CASSILAGNTGELFF. CDR3 DNA: TGCGCCAGCAGCATTCTAGCGGGCAACACCGGGGAGCTGTTTTTT.

The chain couples TRBV7-2 to TRBJ2-2; 7 bases are shared with TRBD1. Per germline, CDR1 SGHTA and CDR2 FQGNSA. V lost 2 bases, J lost 0 bases, and 0 bases stayed unmatched. This CDR3 has 15 residues. CDR3 region: CASSLQGANTGELFF. CDR3 in DNA: TGTGCCAGCAGCTTACAGGGGGCGAACACCGGGGAGCTGTTTTTT.

The V and J genes are TRBV4-2 and TRBJ2-1; a weak D match, TRBD2 (6 bases). Germline V gene data show CDR1 as LGHNA and CDR2 as YNFKEQ. This CDR3 is 17 amino acids long. V was cut by 1 base and J by 4 bases, with 17 bases left in between. CDR3 nucleotide sequence: TGTGCCAGCAGCCAAGTACTAGCCGAAGCTCTTTACAATGAGCAGTTCTTC. It specifies CASSQVLAEALYNEQFF.